The count of the clone carrying this TCR beta chain is one. CDR1 is LGHDT and CDR2 is YNNKEL in the germline V gene (reference sequence). The length of the CDR3 is 17 residues. V shed 4 bases and J 9 bases; nucleotides not matched to a gene: 16. This entry comes from a study of blood T cell repertoires in COVID-19. About the study: Some COVID-19 samples were acute and others convalescent; all came from the United States, Italy and Spain. T cells, B-cell-depleted T cells, or PBMCs provided the cDNA or gDNA that served as material.

Authors' analysis steps: Amplifying reference gene primers gave estimates of nucleated cell counts. Profiled with immunoSEQ multiplex PCR; TCRdb holds only in-frame clones, not every one. The V and J calls and the clone size are those of that table, but D and trimming were determined from the DNA. The sample consists of around 190,000 clones, 85% to 90% of them appearing once. V and J are TRBV3-1 (or the pseudogene TRBV3-2) and TRBJ1-2; 11 bases map to TRBD1. Sequencing was done on a sample of peripheral blood. The sequence was collected from a woman aged 55-75 years with acute or convalescent COVID-19. The CDR3, as DNA: TGTGCCAGCAGCCCACGGACAGGGGGCTATACCACCCTAAGCTACACCTTC. Translation: CASSPRTGGYTTLSYTF.